These 31 T cell receptor beta chains originate from one sample sequenced in a study of PD-L1 blockade in urothelial cancer. The protocol was immunoSEQ multiplex PCR, while the TCRdb copy is restricted to in-frame clones and leaves out a portion. The table has roughly 84,000 clones, about 80% seen once; the top ten hold around a tenth. The input for sequencing was PBMCs, taken around atezolizumab (anti-PD-L1) treatment. Every receptor here comes from a man in his 70s with urothelial cancer.

The sample holds one count of this clone. This chain connects TRBV5-5 to TRBJ2-7, with 9 nucleotides matching TRBD1. This CDR3 comprises 15 residues. Germline CDR1 is SGHKS and CDR2 is YYEKEE (reference sequence). Trimming removed 0 bases from V and 5 bases from J; junction bases left unmatched: 6. As DNA, the CDR3 is TGTGCCAGCAGCTTGGTCGGGACAGGGTCCCACGAGCAGTACTTC. Translation gives CASSLVGTGSHEQYF.

The gene calls are TRBV7-2 and TRBJ2-7, with 13 bases identical to TRBD2. Trimming removed 4 bases from V and 6 bases from J; junction bases left unmatched: 3. The CDR3 covers 14 residues. Germline values: CDR1 SGHTA, CDR2 FQGNSA. CDR3 in amino acids: CASSSRLAGGEQYF. The CDR3 DNA sequence: TGTGCCAGCAGCTCTCGACTAGCGGGAGGCGAGCAGTACTTC.

The chain joins TRBV7-6 to TRBJ1-1, with a tentative D call TRBD1 (5 bases). Between the trimmed V and J ends, which lost 5 bases and 1 base, there was a span of 17 bases. Germline loops: CDR1 SGHVS, CDR2 FNYEAQ. There are 16 residues in the CDR3. CDR3 region: CASSRNQGPANTEAFF. The CDR3, as DNA: TGTGCCAGCAGCCGGAACCAGGGCCCCGCGAACACTGAAGCTTTCTTT. The variable domain in full, completed from reference TRBV7-6 and TRBJ1-1, reads GAGVSQSPRYKVTKRGQDVALRCDPISGHVSLYWYRQALGQGPEFLTYFNYEAQQDKSGLPNDRFSAERPEGSISTLTIQRTEQRDSAMYRCASSRNQGPANTEAFFGQGTRLTVV.

This clone was counted only a few times. This chain joins TRBV4-2 and TRBJ2-1; D might be TRBD2 (7 bases). Deletions cut 0 bases from V and 7 bases from J, with 13 bases between. CDR1 is LGHNA, CDR2 YNFKEQ, per germline. The CDR3 totals 15 residues. DNA for the CDR3: TGTGCCAGCAGCCAAGAGGGGGGGGCTAGAAATGAGCAGTTCTTC. It encodes CASSQEGGARNEQFF.

Ten or more counts support this clone. The V and J genes are TRBV7-3 and TRBJ1-1, with 12 bases lining up with TRBD1. The germline V gene has CDR1 SGHTA and CDR2 FQGTGA. The J segment lost 5 bases and the V segment lost 5 bases, leaving 6 bases of the junction unmatched. The CDR3 loop spans 15 amino acids. The CDR3 reads CASSLGQGALTEAFF. CDR3 in DNA: TGTGCCAGCAGCCTGGGACAGGGGGCGCTTACTGAAGCTTTCTTT.

The gene calls are TRBV6-5 and TRBJ2-3; 7 nucleotides agree with TRBD2. The CDR3 covers 16 residues. V shed 0 bases and J 2 bases; nucleotides not matched to a gene: 5. Germline-derived CDR1 and CDR2 are MNHEY and SVGAGI. CDR3 region: CASSYSRGTTTDTQYF. CDR3 DNA sequence: TGTGCCAGCAGTTACTCGAGAGGGACTACCACAGATACGCAGTATTTT.

The chain recombines TRBV5-1 with TRBJ2-5, with D maybe TRBD2 (6 bases). This CDR3 has 13 amino acids. V shed 0 bases and J shed 4 bases, with 7 bases lying between them. Germline CDR1 and CDR2: SGHRS and YFSETQ. CDR3 sequence: CASSLGLGETQYF. Written as DNA, the CDR3 is TGCGCCAGCAGCTTGGGACTAGGAGAGACCCAGTACTTC.

The V and J genes are TRBV11-3 and TRBJ2-6; 8 bases align to TRBD1. The CDR3 loop spans 18 amino acids. Germline trimming cut 6 bases from V and 0 bases from J; bases unmatched to any gene: 10. In germline, CDR1 is SGHNT, CDR2 YENEEA. The CDR3 spells CASSRGQGDLSGANVLTF. In DNA form, the CDR3 reads TGTGCCAGCAGTCGAGGACAGGGCGACCTCTCTGGGGCCAACGTCCTGACTTTC.

This clone was counted only a few times. The chain couples TRBV13 to TRBJ2-1, with D perhaps matching TRBD2 (5 bases). The CDR3 sequence is 12 residues long. Looked up from germline, CDR1 is PRHDT and CDR2 is FYEKMQ (reference sequence). V gave up 2 bases and J gave up 9 bases, with 8 bases separating them. CDR3 nucleotide sequence: TGTGCCAGCAGCTTACAACGGGGTGAGCAGTTCTTC. This gives the protein CASSLQRGEQFF.

The rearrangement uses TRBV6-5 and TRBJ1-1; 10 bases match TRBD1. This CDR3 is built from 15 residues. Germline CDR1 and CDR2: MNHEY and SVGAGI. Trimming cost V 5 bases and J 7 bases; bases outside gene matches: 10. CDR3: CASSLVRQGAIEAFF. CDR3 DNA sequence: TGTGCCAGCAGTCTGGTGAGACAGGGGGCGATTGAAGCTTTCTTT.

This chain joins TRBV7-9 and TRBJ1-5, with D possibly being TRBD1 (5 bases). Germline-derived CDR1 and CDR2 are SEHNR and FQNEAQ (reference sequence). Trimming left V 11 bases short and J 0 bases short, with 11 bases between. The CDR3 has 13 residues. The CDR3: CASCRDSNQPQHF. The CDR3, as DNA: TGTGCCTCTTGCAGGGATAGCAATCAGCCCCAGCATTTT.

The V and J genes are TRBV27 and TRBJ2-7; D is possibly TRBD1 (6 bases). CDR1 and CDR2 (germline): MNHEY, SMNVEV (reference sequence). The germline V and J ends were trimmed by 4 bases and 0 bases, with 16 bases remaining between them. The CDR3 has 16 amino acids. In nucleotides, the CDR3 is TGTGCCAGCAGTTCGGCGGACAGTTTAAACTCCTACGAGCAGTACTTC. It encodes CASSSADSLNSYEQYF.

The rearrangement uses TRBV27 and TRBJ2-1, with 16 bases lining up with TRBD2. J was trimmed by 1 base and V by 6 bases; bases with no gene match: 9. The CDR3 is made up of 19 amino acids. Germline V CDR1 and CDR2: MNHEY, SMNVEV (reference sequence). The CDR3 loop reads CASSGTSGRGVWSYNEQFF. Written as DNA, the CDR3 is TGTGCCAGCAGCGGGACTAGCGGGAGGGGTGTCTGGTCCTACAATGAGCAGTTCTTC.

This rearrangement joins TRBV5-6 to TRBJ2-5; D is possibly TRBD2 (6 bases). V shed 0 bases and J shed 2 bases, with 11 bases lying between them. CDR1 and CDR2 (germline): SGHDT, YYEEEE. There are 15 residues in the CDR3. For the CDR3, the DNA is TGTGCCAGCAGCTTGGTGGCGGGGCAGCAAGAGACCCAGTACTTC. Protein product: CASSLVAGQQETQYF.

The genes are TRBV5-1 and TRBJ2-6, with D possibly matching TRBD1 (6 bases). CDR1 SGHRS and CDR2 YFSETQ come from the germline V gene. V lost 2 bases and J 2 bases, leaving 8 bases between the germline ends. CDR3 length: 15 amino acids. This CDR3 reads CASSLEGAGANVLTF. In DNA form, the CDR3 reads TGCGCCAGCAGCTTAGAGGGGGCTGGGGCCAACGTCCTGACTTTC.

The chain combines TRBV4-1 with TRBJ1-1; 7 nucleotides agree with TRBD1. Germline trimming cut 2 bases from V and 5 bases from J; bases unmatched to any gene: 8. This CDR3 region has 15 residues. The germline V gene has CDR1 MGHRA and CDR2 YSYEKL. The CDR3 DNA follows: TGCGCCAGCAGCCAAACTGACAGGGAAGGGACTGAAGCTTTCTTT. It is translated as CASSQTDREGTEAFF.

The V call is TRBV6-5, the J call TRBJ2-7; unclear D gene. The CDR3 has 11 amino acids. Between the trimmed V and J ends, which lost 7 bases and 6 bases, there was a span of 10 bases. Germline V gene sequence: CDR1 MNHEY, CDR2 SVGAGI. For the CDR3, the DNA is TGTGCCAGCATGCATCTCAGCGAGCAGTACTTC. Translated: CASMHLSEQYF.

The chain uses TRBV2 and TRBJ2-5; D might be TRBD2 (5 bases). Trimming cost V 8 bases and J 3 bases, with 7 bases left between them. The CDR3 spans 11 residues. Germline V gene lookup returns CDR1 SNHLY and CDR2 FYNNEI. CDR3 nucleotides: TGTGCCAGCGTTAGCGAAGAGACCCAGTACTTC. Translated, it gives CASVSEETQYF.

CDR3 in amino acids: CASSLVGTGQDRGYTF. The CDR3 DNA is TGTGCCAGCAGCTTAGTAGGCACGGGACAGGATCGTGGCTACACCTTC. This chain joins TRBV11-2 and TRBJ1-2; 8 bases agree with TRBD1. Unmatched junction bases numbered 11, after V lost 1 base and J lost 7 bases. The CDR3 sequence is 16 residues long. Germline-derived CDR1 and CDR2 are SGHAT and FQNNGV.

The chain employs TRBV29-1 and TRBJ2-7; possible D gene TRBD2, 5 bases. CDR1 is SQVTM, CDR2 ANQGSEA, per germline. The CDR3 loop spans 13 amino acids. Trimming pared 4 bases from V and 6 bases from J, leaving 16 bases between. CDR3: CSVGLVPEGEQYF. For the CDR3, the DNA is TGCAGCGTTGGGTTGGTACCCGAGGGCGAGCAGTACTTC.

The rearrangement joins TRBV4-3 to TRBJ1-2, with 8 nucleotides matching TRBD1. CDR3 size: 15 residues. Trimming removed 0 bases from V and 8 bases from J; junction bases left unmatched: 8. Germline assignment: CDR1 LGHNA and CDR2 YSLEER. This CDR3 is CASSQEVTGGGGYTF. DNA for the CDR3: TGCGCCAGCAGCCAAGAAGTTACAGGGGGGGGAGGCTACACCTTC.

The CDR3 protein is CASSDHGQGYGYTF. For the CDR3, the DNA is TGTGCCAGCAGTGACCATGGACAGGGCTATGGCTACACCTTC. The chain carries TRBV25-1 and TRBJ1-2, with TRBD1 matching over 8 bases. Germline CDR1 and CDR2: MGHDK and SYGVNS. Germline trimming cut 3 bases from V and 4 bases from J; bases unmatched to any gene: 4. CDR3 length: 14 residues.

The chain is built from TRBV30 and TRBJ1-2, with no clear D. V lost 8 bases and J 8 bases, leaving 15 bases between the germline ends. This CDR3 is 11 amino acids long. CDR1 GTSNPN and CDR2 SVGIG come from the germline V gene (reference sequence). The CDR3, as DNA: TGTGCCGCAGAGGCGGTTGGGGGCTACACCTTC. Protein: CAAEAVGGYTF.

The rearrangement uses TRBV5-1 and TRBJ1-5; 7 bases are a match to TRBD1. The ends lost 4 bases at V and 3 bases at J; junction bases unmatched: 4. Germline V CDR1 and CDR2: SGHRS, YFSETQ. The CDR3 is 14 residues long. CDR3 in amino acids: CASSEGQFNQPQHF. The DNA for the CDR3 is TGCGCCAGCAGCGAGGGACAGTTCAATCAGCCCCAGCATTTT. Full variable domain (rest looked up from reference TRBV5-1 and TRBJ1-5): KAGVTQTPRYLIKTRGQQVTLSCSPISGHRSVSWYQQTPGQGLQFLFEYFSETQRNKGNFPGRFSGRQFSNSRSEMNVSTLELGDSALYLCASSEGQFNQPQHFGDGTRLSIL.

V gene TRBV19 combines with J gene TRBJ2-1; TRBD2 is a possible D gene (6 bases). The V gene lost 7 bases and the J gene lost 4 bases, with 17 bases spanning the gap. CDR1 is LNHDA, CDR2 SQIVND, per germline (reference sequence). The CDR3 totals 15 residues. The CDR3 is CASTSGTGLYNEQFF. DNA for the CDR3: TGTGCCAGTACCTCCGGGACTGGCTTGTACAATGAGCAGTTCTTC.

This clone has only a few counts. This chain connects TRBV6-1 to TRBJ1-2; TRBD1 agrees at 7 bases. V shed 5 bases and J 7 bases; nucleotides not matched to a gene: 7. The length of the CDR3 is 13 residues. CDR1 and CDR2 (germline): MNHNS, SASEGT. CDR3 loop: CASSPGGIGGYTF. DNA for the CDR3: TGTGCCAGCAGTCCAGGGGGAATAGGTGGCTACACCTTC.

The chain links TRBV11-2 to TRBJ1-2; 7 bases are a match to TRBD1. Germline CDR1 and CDR2: SGHAT and FQNNGV. This CDR3 contains 15 residues. Trimming cost V 5 bases and J 8 bases; bases outside gene matches: 14. As DNA, the CDR3 is TGTGCCAGCAGCCAAACCATTCGACAGGGTAGGGGCTACACCTTC. This translates into CASSQTIRQGRGYTF.

This clone was detected a few times. The chain links TRBV5-4 to TRBJ1-6; no definite D call. CDR3 length: 12 residues. The V gene lost 5 bases and the J gene lost 5 bases, with 5 bases spanning the gap. The germline CDR1 and CDR2 sequences are SGHNT and YYREEE (reference sequence). CDR3 DNA sequence: TGTGCCAGCAGACTCGATAATTCACCCCTCCACTTT. This gives the protein CASRLDNSPLHF.

In its sample, this clone was seen a few times. J is TRBJ1-1 and V is TRBV7-9, with 7 bases aligning to TRBD1. Unmatched junction bases numbered 4, after V lost 5 bases and J lost 1 base. The CDR3 runs 14 residues. Germline V gene lookup returns CDR1 SEHNR and CDR2 FQNEAQ (reference sequence). The CDR3 bases are TGTGCCAGCAGCAAGGGACAGACGAACACTGAAGCTTTCTTT. Translating it yields CASSKGQTNTEAFF.

The rearrangement joins TRBV19 to TRBJ1-2; possibly TRBD1 for D (6 bases). The germline V and J ends were trimmed by 4 bases and 1 base, with 13 bases remaining between them. CDR1 and CDR2 from the germline V gene are LNHDA and SQIVND (reference sequence). The CDR3 has 15 residues. For the CDR3, the DNA is TGTGCCAGTAGTAACGGGGGGCACAGTAACTATGGCTACACCTTC. It yields the protein CASSNGGHSNYGYTF.

V is TRBV5-4 and J is TRBJ1-3; 7 bases align to TRBD1. This CDR3 is built from 15 residues. The junction had 3 bases not matched to a gene; V was cut back by 0 bases and J by 3 bases. In germline, CDR1 is SGHNT, CDR2 YYREEE (reference sequence). The CDR3: CASSLGQGNGNTIYF. CDR3 bases: TGTGCCAGCAGCTTGGGACAGGGTAATGGAAACACCATATATTTT.